This T cell receptor beta chain was recovered during a study of Ad26.COV2.S vaccination and SARS-CoV-2 variants. Study-level information: Once or twice, 56 days apart, Ad26.COV2.S was delivered intramuscularly.

This table comes from immunoSEQ multiplex PCR, and its TCRdb copy is limited to in-frame clones, with some not included. Here the sample spans roughly 680,000 clones, around 90% being singletons. Trimming at V came to 5 bases and at J to 6 bases, leaving 8 bases not matched to a gene. Germline loops: CDR1 SNHLY, CDR2 FYNNEI. The CDR3 is made up of 14 amino acids. Documented treatment: around 19 received Ad26.COV2.S at low or high dose, single or two shots; 5 received placebo; per-sample allocation not given. Samples were taken on day 63 after the first vaccine or placebo injection. The study used a vaccine consisting of an Ad26 vector that expressed Wuhan-strain SARS-CoV-2 spike. The table lists this clone with a few counts. What it recognizes is unknown. Study-level findings and limits: Vaccine recipients surpassed placebo recipients in spike-specific TCR breadth. Total responses of T cells may have been underestimated by the analyses of TCR breadth and depth.

The starting material was peripheral blood, obtained in a trial of Ad26.COV2.S vaccine versus placebo. The TCR originated in a person aged 18 to 65 who received the Ad26.COV2.S COVID-19 vaccine or a placebo. The genes are TRBV2 and TRBJ1-1, with TRBD1 identical over 8 bases. CDR3 sequence reads: CASSPRGPVSEAFF. CDR3 DNA: TGTGCCAGCAGTCCCAGGGGGCCAGTATCTGAAGCTTTCTTT.